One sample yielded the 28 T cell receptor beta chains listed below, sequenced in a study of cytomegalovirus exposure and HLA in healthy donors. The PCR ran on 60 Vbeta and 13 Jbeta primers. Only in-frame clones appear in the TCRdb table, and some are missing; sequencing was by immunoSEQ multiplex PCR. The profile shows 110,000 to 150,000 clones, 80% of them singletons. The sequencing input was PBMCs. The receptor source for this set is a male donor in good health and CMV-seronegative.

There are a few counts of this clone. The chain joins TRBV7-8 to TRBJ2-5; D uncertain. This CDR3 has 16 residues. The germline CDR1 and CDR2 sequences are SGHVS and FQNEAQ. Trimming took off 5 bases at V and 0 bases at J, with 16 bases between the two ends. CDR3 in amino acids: CASSARLTQNQETQYF. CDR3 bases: TGTGCCAGCAGCGCCCGCCTGACACAGAACCAAGAGACCCAGTACTTC. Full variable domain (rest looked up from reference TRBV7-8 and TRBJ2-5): GAGVSQSPRYKVAKRGQDVALRCDPISGHVSLFWYQQALGQGPEFLTYFQNEAQLDKSGLPSDRFFAERPEGSVSTLKIQRTQQEDSAVYLCASSARLTQNQETQYFGPGTRLLVL.

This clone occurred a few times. CDR3 in amino acids: CASRRDRVEEQYF. The CDR3 region has the DNA TGTGCCAGCAGAAGGGACAGAGTAGAAGAGCAGTACTTC. This chain uses TRBV6-5 with TRBJ2-7, with TRBD1 matching 7 bases. CDR1 and CDR2 (germline): MNHEY, SVGAGI. The CDR3 has 13 residues. The V and J ends lost 6 bases and 7 bases, in that order; junction bases with no gene match: 9.

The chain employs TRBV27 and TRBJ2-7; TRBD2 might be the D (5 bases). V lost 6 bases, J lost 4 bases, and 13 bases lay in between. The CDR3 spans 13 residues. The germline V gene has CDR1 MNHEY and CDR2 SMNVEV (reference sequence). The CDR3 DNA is TGTGCCAGCAGCAAGGACTCCATTTACGAGCAGTACTTC. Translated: CASSKDSIYEQYF.

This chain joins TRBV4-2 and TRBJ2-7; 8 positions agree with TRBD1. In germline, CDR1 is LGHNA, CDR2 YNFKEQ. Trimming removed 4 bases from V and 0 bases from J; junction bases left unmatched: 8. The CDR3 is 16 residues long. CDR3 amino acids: CASSREGTGGSYEQYF. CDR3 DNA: TGTGCCAGCAGCCGAGAGGGAACAGGGGGCTCCTACGAGCAGTACTTC.

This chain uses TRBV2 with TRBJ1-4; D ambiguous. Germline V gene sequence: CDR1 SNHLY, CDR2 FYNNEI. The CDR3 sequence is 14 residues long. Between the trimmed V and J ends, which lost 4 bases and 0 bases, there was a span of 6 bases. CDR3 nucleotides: TGTGCCAGCAGTGTAGTATCAACTAATGAAAAACTGTTTTTT. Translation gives CASSVVSTNEKLFF.

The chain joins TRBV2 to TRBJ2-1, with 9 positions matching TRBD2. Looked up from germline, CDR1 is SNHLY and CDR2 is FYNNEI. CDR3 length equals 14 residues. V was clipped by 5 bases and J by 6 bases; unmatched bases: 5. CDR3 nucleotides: TGTGCCAGCAGTACCCAGCGGGGGGTCAATGAGCAGTTCTTC. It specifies CASSTQRGVNEQFF.

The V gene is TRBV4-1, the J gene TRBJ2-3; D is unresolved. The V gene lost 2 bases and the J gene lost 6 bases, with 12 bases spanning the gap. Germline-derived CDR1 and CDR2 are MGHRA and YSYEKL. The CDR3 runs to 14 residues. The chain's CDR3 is CASSQLDWSDTQYF. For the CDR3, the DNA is TGCGCCAGCAGCCAACTCGACTGGAGCGATACGCAGTATTTT.

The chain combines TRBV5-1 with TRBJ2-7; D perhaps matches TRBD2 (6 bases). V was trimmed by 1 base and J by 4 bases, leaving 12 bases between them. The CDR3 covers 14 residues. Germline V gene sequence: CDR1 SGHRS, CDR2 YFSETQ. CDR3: CASSLNGLPYEQYF. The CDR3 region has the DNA TGCGCCAGCAGCTTGAACGGACTACCTTACGAGCAGTACTTC.

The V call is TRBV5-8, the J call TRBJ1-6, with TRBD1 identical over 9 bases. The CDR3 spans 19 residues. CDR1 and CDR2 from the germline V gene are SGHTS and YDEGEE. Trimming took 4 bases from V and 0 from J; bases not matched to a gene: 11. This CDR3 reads CASSPNRGPLSSYNSPLHF. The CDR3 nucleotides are TGTGCCAGCAGCCCTAACAGGGGGCCCCTAAGCTCCTATAATTCACCCCTCCACTTT.

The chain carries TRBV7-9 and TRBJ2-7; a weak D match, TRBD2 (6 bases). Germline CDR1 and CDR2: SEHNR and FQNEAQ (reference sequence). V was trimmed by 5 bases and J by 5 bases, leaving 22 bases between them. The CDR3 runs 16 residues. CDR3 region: CASSQRAGREAHEQYF. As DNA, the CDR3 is TGTGCCAGCAGCCAACGCGCGGGCAGGGAGGCCCACGAGCAGTACTTC.

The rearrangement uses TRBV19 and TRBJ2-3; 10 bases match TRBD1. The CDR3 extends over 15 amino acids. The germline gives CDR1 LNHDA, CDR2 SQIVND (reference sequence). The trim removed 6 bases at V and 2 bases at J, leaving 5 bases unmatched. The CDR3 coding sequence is TGTGCCAGTAGCCTGAGACAGGGGGCCACAGATACGCAGTATTTT. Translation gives CASSLRQGATDTQYF.

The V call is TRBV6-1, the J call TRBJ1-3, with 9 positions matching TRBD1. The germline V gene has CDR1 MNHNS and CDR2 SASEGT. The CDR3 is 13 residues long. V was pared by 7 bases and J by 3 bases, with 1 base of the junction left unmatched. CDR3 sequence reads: CASNRGLGNTIYF. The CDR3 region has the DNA TGTGCCAGCAACAGGGGGCTTGGAAACACCATATATTTT.

As DNA, the CDR3 is TGTGCCAGCAGACCCAGCGGGTCGGACAATGAGCAGTTCTTC. Protein product: CASRPSGSDNEQFF. The J gene is TRBJ2-1, the V gene TRBV6-5; tentatively, D is TRBD2 (6 bases). The germline V gene has CDR1 MNHEY and CDR2 SVGAGI. The CDR3 is 14 residues long. Deletions cut 6 bases from V and 5 bases from J, with 14 bases between.

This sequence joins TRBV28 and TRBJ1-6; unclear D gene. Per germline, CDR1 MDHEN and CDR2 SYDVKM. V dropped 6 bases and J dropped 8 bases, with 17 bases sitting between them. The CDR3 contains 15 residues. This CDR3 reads CASSPRQAGYSPLHF. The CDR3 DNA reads TGTGCCAGCAGCCCAAGACAAGCGGGGTATTCACCCCTCCACTTT. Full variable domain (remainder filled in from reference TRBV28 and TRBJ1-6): DVKVTQSSRYLVKRTGEKVFLECVQDMDHENMFWYRQDPGLGLRLIYFSYDVKMKEKGDIPEGYSVSREKKERFSLILESASTNQTSMYLCASSPRQAGYSPLHFGNGTRLTVT.

This CDR3 is CAWSRGQQNSPLHF. CDR3 DNA sequence: TGTGCCTGGTCCCGGGGACAACAAAATTCACCCCTCCACTTT. This chain uses TRBV30 with TRBJ1-6; D perhaps matches TRBD1 (6 bases). Per germline, CDR1 GTSNPN and CDR2 SVGIG (reference sequence). Trimming left V 5 bases short and J 7 bases short, with 15 bases between. CDR3 size: 14 residues.

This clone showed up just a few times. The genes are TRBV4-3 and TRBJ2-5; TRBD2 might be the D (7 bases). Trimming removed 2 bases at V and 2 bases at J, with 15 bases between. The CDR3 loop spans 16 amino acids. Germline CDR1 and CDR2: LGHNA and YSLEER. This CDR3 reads CASSQRAGRGQETQYF. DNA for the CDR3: TGCGCCAGCAGCCAAAGGGCAGGGAGGGGGCAAGAGACCCAGTACTTC.

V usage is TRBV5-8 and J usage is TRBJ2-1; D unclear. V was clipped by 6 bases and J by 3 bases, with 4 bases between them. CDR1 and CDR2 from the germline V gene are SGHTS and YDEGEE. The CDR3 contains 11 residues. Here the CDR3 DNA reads TGTGCCAGCACCGTCTACAATGAGCAGTTCTTC. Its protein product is CASTVYNEQFF.

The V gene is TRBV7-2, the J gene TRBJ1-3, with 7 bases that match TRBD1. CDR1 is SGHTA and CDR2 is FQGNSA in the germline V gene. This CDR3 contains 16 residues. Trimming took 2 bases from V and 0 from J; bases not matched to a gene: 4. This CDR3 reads CASSLTGAPSGNTIYF. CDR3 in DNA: TGTGCCAGCAGCTTAACAGGGGCACCCTCTGGAAACACCATATATTTT.

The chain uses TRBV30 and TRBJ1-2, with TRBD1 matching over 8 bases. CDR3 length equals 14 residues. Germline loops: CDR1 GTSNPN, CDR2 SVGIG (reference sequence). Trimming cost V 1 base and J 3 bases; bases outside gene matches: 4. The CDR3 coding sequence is TGTGCCTGGAGTGCGGACAGGGTCGACTATGGCTACACCTTC. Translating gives CAWSADRVDYGYTF.

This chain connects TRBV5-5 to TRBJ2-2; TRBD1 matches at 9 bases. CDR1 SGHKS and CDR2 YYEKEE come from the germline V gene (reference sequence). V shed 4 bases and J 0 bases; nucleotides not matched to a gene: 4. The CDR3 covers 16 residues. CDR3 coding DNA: TGTGCCAGCAGCGCTACAGGGGGCACGAACACCGGGGAGCTGTTTTTT. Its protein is CASSATGGTNTGELFF. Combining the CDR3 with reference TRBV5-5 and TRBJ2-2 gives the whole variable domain DAGVTQSPTHLIKTRGQQVTLRCSPISGHKSVSWYQQVLGQGPQFIFQYYEKEERGRGNFPDRFSARQFPNYSSELNVNALLLGDSALYLCASSATGGTNTGELFFGEGSRLTVL.

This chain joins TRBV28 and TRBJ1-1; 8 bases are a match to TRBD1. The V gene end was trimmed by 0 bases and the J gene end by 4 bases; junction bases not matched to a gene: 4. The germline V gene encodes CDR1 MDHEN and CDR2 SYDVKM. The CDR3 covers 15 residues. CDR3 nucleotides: TGTGCCAGCAGTTTATGGGTCACAGGGGGCACTGAAGCTTTCTTT. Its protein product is CASSLWVTGGTEAFF.

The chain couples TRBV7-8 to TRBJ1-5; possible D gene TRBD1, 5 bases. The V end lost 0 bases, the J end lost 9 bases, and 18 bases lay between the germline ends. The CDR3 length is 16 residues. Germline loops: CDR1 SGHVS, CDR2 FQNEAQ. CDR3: CASSLAIFQGDPPQHF. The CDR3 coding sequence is TGTGCCAGCAGCTTAGCGATCTTCCAGGGCGATCCGCCCCAGCATTTT.

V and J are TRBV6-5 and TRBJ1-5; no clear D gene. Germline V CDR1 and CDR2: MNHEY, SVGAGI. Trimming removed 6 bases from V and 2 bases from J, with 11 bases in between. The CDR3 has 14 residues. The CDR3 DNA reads TGTGCCAGCAGGAACGGCGGGGGCAATCAGCCCCAGCATTTT. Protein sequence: CASRNGGGNQPQHF.

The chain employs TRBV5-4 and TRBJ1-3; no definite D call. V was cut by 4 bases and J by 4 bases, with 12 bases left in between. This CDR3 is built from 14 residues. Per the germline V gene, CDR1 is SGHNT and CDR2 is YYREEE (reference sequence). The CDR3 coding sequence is TGTGCCAGCAGCGCCCCGGGGTACGGAAACACCATATATTTT. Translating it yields CASSAPGYGNTIYF. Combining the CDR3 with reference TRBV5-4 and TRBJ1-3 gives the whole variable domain ETGVTQSPTHLIKTRGQQVTLRCSSQSGHNTVSWYQQALGQGPQFIFQYYREEENGRGNFPPRFSGLQFPNYSSELNVNALELDDSALYLCASSAPGYGNTIYFGEGSWLTVV.

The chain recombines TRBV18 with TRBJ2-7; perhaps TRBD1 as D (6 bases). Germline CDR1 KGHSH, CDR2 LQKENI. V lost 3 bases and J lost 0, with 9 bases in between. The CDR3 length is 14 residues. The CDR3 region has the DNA TGTGCCAGCTCACCGGACAGTACCTCCTACGAGCAGTACTTC. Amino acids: CASSPDSTSYEQYF. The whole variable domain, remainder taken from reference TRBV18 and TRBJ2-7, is NAGVMQNPRHLVRRRGQEARLRCSPMKGHSHVYWYRQLPEEGLKFMVYLQKENIIDESGMPKERFSAEFPKEGPSILRIQQVVRGDSAAYFCASSPDSTSYEQYFGPGTRLTVT.

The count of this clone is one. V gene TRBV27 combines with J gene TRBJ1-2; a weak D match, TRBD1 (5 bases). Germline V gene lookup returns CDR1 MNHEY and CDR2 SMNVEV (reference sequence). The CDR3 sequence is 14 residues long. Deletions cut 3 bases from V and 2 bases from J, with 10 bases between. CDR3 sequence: CASSFTSGNYGYTF. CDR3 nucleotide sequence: TGTGCCAGCAGTTTCACCTCAGGGAACTATGGCTACACCTTC.

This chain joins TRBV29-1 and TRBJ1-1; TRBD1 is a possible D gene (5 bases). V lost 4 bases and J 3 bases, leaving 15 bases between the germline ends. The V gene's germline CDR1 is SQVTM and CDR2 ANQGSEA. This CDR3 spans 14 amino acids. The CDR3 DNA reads TGCAGCGTTGTGAGACCAGGAGGGGACACTGAAGCTTTCTTT. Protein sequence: CSVVRPGGDTEAFF.

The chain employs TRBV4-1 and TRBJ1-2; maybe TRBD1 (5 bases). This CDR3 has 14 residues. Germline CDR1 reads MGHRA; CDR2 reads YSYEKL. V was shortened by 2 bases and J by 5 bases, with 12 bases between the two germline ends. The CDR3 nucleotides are TGCGCCAGCAGCCAATTAGACGGGGGGTATGGCTACACCTTC. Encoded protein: CASSQLDGGYGYTF.